This TCR beta chain was retrieved from a study of OX40 agonist ivuxolimab in advanced cancers. Study-wide background: Dose-escalation patients suffered from hepatocellular carcinoma, melanoma, renal cell or head and neck cancer. A mean age of approximately 60 years, range roughly 20 to 90, was recorded, and over 65% were male. Notes on the study in general: Not determined was the antigen specificity of the expanded peripheral T cells.

With 7 bases clipped from V and 3 bases from J, the junction kept 6 bases outside the gene matches. Germline V gene data show CDR1 as SGHNT and CDR2 as YENEEA. The CDR3 consists of 15 residues. Libraries were prepared by immunoSEQ multiplex PCR; TCRdb keeps only in-frame clonotypes and omits some of them. The repertoire holds tens of thousands of clones, with around 80% as singletons. This clone was found once. The antigen remains unidentified. The sequenced sample was CD4+ or CD8+ T cells sorted from blood, obtained in a trial of the OX40 agonist ivuxolimab. This clonotype originated in an adult with an advanced solid tumor such as melanoma, head and neck, liver or kidney cancer. The rearrangement links TRBV11-3 to TRBJ2-5, with TRBD2 matching over 12 bases. The CDR3 reads CASTVRTSGEETQYF. The CDR3 nucleotides read TGTGCCAGCACCGTAAGGACTAGCGGGGAAGAGACCCAGTACTTC.